This section outlines one TCR beta chain sequence together with its context. In TCRdb, the 5' RACE reads were re-called with MiXCR into one record per CDR3 protein. The repertoire has 250,000 to 400,000 distinct CDR3 sequences, approximately 4% of them found once; the top ten carry around 24%. The data stem from a study of T cells after yellow fever vaccination. Sequencing used PBMCs, obtained 5 days after the yellow fever booster vaccination. The sequence was obtained from a man between 18 and 29 years old who received the YFV17D yellow fever vaccine.

For the CDR3, the DNA is TGTGCCAGCAGTAACAACCGGGCCGGGGAAAAATCCTACGAGCAGTACTTC. This encodes CASSNNRAGEKSYEQYF. The chain carries TRBV7-9 and TRBJ2-7; a possible D gene is TRBD2 (5 bases). V was shortened by 6 bases and J by 1 base, with 22 bases between the two germline ends. The CDR3 is 17 residues long. The germline V gene has CDR1 SEHNR and CDR2 FQNEAQ (reference sequence).